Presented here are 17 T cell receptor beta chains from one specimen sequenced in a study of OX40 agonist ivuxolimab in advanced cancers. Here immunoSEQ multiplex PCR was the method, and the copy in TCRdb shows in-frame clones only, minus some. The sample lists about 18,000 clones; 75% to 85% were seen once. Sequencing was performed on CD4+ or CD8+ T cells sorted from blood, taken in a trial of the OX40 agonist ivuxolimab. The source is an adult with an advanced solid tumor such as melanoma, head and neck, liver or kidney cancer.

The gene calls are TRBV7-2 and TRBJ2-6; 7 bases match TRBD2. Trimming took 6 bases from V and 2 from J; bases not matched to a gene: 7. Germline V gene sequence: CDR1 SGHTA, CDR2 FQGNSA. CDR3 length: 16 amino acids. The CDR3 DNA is TGTGCCAGCAGTCGTGAGACTAGCCCTGGGGCCAACGTCCTGACTTTC. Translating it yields CASSRETSPGANVLTF.

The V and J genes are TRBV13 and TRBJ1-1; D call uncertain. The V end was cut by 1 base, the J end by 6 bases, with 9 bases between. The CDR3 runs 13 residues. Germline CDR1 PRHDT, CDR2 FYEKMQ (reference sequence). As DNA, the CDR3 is TGTGCCAGCAGCTTAGACCCAGTGCCTGAAGCTTTCTTT. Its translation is CASSLDPVPEAFF.

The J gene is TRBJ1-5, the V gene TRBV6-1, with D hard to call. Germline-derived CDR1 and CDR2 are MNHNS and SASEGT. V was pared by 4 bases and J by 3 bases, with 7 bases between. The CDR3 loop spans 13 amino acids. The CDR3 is CASSVEDNQPQHF. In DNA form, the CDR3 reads TGTGCCAGCAGTGTAGAAGACAATCAGCCCCAGCATTTT.

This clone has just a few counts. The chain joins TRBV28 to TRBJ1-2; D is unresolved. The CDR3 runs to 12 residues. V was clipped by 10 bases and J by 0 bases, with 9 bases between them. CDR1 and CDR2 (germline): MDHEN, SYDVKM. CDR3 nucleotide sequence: TGTGCCACGCACACAGCTAACTATGGCTACACCTTC. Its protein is CATHTANYGYTF.

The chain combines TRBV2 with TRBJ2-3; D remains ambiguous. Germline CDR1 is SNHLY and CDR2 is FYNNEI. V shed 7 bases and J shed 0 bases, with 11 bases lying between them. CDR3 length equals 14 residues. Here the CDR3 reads CASTRASSTDTQYF. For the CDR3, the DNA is TGTGCCAGCACGAGAGCTTCTAGCACAGATACGCAGTATTTT.

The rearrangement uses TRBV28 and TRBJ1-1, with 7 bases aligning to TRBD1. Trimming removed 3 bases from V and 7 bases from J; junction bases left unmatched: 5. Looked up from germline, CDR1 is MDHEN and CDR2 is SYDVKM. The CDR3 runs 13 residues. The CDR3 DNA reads TGTGCCAGCAGTTTTGGAGGGGGCGATGAAGCTTTCTTT. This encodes CASSFGGGDEAFF.

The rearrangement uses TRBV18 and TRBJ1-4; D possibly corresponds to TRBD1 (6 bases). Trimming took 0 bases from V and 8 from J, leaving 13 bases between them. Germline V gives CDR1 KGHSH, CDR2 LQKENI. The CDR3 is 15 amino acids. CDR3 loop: CASSPPGRGREKLFF. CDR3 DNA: TGTGCCAGCTCACCACCGGGAAGGGGGAGAGAAAAACTGTTTTTT. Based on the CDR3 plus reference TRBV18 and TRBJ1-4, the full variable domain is NAGVMQNPRHLVRRRGQEARLRCSPMKGHSHVYWYRQLPEEGLKFMVYLQKENIIDESGMPKERFSAEFPKEGPSILRIQQVVRGDSAAYFCASSPPGRGREKLFFGSGTQLSVL.

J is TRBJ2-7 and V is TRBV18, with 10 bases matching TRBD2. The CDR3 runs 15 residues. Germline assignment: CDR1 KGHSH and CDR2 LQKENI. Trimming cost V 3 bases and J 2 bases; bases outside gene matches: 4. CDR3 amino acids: CASSPRTSGAYEQYF. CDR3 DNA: TGTGCCAGCTCACCCCGGACTAGCGGAGCCTACGAGCAGTACTTC.

The CDR3: CAWSGNYGYTF. As DNA, the CDR3 is TGTGCCTGGAGTGGAAACTATGGCTACACCTTC. V gene TRBV30 combines with J gene TRBJ1-2; D remains unclear. This CDR3 is built from 11 residues. V gave up 1 base and J gave up 2 bases, with 2 bases separating them. Germline lookup yields CDR1 GTSNPN and CDR2 SVGIG (reference sequence).

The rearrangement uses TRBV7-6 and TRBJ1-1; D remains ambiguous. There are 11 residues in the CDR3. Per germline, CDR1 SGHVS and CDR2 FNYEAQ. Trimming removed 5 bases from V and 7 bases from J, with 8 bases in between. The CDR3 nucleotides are TGTGCCAGCAGCGCTTTGAATGAAGCTTTCTTT. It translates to CASSALNEAFF.

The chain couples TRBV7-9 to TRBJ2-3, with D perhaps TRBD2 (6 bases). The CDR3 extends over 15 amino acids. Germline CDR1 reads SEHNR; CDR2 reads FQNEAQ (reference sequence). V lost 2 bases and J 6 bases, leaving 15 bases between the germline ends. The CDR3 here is CASSLSPTRVDTQYF. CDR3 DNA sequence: TGTGCCAGCAGCTTAAGCCCGACTAGGGTCGATACGCAGTATTTT.

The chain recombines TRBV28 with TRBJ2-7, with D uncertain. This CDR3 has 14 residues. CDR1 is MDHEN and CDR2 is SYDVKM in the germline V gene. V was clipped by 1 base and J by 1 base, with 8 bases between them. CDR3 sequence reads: CASSLFADSYEQYF. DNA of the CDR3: TGTGCCAGCAGTTTATTCGCAGATTCCTACGAGCAGTACTTC.

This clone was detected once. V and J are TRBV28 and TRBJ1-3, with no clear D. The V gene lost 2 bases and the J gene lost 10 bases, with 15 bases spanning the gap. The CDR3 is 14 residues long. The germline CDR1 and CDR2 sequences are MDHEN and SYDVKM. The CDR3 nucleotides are TGTGCCAGCAGTTTACAGGACCCCTTGCGTACCATATATTTT. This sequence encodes CASSLQDPLRTIYF.

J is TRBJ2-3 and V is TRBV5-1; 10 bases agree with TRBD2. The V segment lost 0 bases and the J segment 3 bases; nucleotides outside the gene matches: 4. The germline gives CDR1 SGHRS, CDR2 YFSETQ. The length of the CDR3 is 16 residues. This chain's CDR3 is CASSLGAGGTTDTQYF. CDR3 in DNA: TGCGCCAGCAGCTTGGGAGCGGGGGGGACAACAGATACGCAGTATTTT.

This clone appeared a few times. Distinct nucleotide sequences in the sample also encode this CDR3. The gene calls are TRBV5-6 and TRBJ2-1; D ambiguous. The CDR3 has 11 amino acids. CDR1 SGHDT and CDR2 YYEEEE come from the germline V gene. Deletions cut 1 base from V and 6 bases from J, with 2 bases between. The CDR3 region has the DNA TGTGCCAGCAGCTTGTTCAATGAGCAGTTCTTC. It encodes CASSLFNEQFF.

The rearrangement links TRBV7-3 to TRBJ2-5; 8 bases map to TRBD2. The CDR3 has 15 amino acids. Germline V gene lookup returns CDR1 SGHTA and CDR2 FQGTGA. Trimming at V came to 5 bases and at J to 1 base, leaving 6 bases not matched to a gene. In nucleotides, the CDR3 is TGTGCCAGCAGCCCTACCGGACTAGCCCAAGAGACCCAGTACTTC. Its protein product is CASSPTGLAQETQYF. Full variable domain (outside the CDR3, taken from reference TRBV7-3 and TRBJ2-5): GAGVSQTPSNKVTEKGKYVELRCDPISGHTALYWYRQSLGQGPEFLIYFQGTGAADDSGLPNDRFFAVRPEGSVSTLKIQRTERGDSAVYLCASSPTGLAQETQYFGPGTRLLVL.

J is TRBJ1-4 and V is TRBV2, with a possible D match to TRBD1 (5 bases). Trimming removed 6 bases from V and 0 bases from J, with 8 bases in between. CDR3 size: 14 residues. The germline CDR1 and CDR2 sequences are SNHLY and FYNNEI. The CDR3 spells CASRKTATNEKLFF. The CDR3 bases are TGTGCCAGCAGAAAGACAGCAACTAATGAAAAACTGTTTTTT.